Below are 20 T cell receptor beta chains sequenced from a single sample in a study of technical replicates of blood from several donors. The protocol was immunoSEQ multiplex PCR, while the TCRdb copy is restricted to in-frame clones and leaves out a portion. This sample has about 13,000 clones, with 86% found just once. The sequenced material came from PBMCs. These receptors were obtained from a human donor in good health.

In DNA, the CDR3 is TGTGCCAGCAGCTTGGGTAGCGGGTCAGATACGCAGTATTTT. Its translation is CASSLGSGSDTQYF. The V gene is TRBV7-9, the J gene TRBJ2-3; TRBD2 agrees at 7 bases. The V and J ends lost 3 bases and 4 bases, in that order; junction bases with no gene match: 4. CDR1 is SEHNR and CDR2 is FQNEAQ in the germline V gene (reference sequence). This CDR3 is built from 14 residues.

The J gene is TRBJ1-2, the V gene TRBV18; TRBD1 might be the D (5 bases). This CDR3 has 14 amino acids. V was pared by 3 bases and J by 8 bases, with 16 bases between. The germline V gene has CDR1 KGHSH and CDR2 LQKENI. DNA of the CDR3: TGTGCCAGCTCACCGGGACTAGGCGTGCGGGGCTACACCTTC. Translating gives CASSPGLGVRGYTF.

CDR3 nucleotide sequence: TGTGCCAGCAGTGCTTACAATGAGCAGTTCTTC. It codes for CASSAYNEQFF. The V and J genes are TRBV25-1 and TRBJ2-1; the D is unclear. Germline V gene lookup returns CDR1 MGHDK and CDR2 SYGVNS. CDR3 length: 11 amino acids. The germline V and J ends were trimmed by 4 bases and 4 bases, with 2 bases remaining between them.

This clone was picked up a small number of times. The genes are TRBV19 and TRBJ1-5; D is uncertain. V was cut by 4 bases and J by 1 base, with 8 bases left in between. The CDR3 consists of 14 residues. Germline V gives CDR1 LNHDA, CDR2 SQIVND (reference sequence). CDR3 coding DNA: TGTGCCAGTAGTAAAGTAGTAAGCAATCAGCCCCAGCATTTT. Amino acid sequence: CASSKVVSNQPQHF. Filled out from reference TRBV19 and TRBJ1-5, the complete variable domain reads DGGITQSPKYLFRKEGQNVTLSCEQNLNHDAMYWYRQDPGQGLRLIYYSQIVNDFQKGDIAEGYSVSREKKESFPLTVTSAQKNPTAFYLCASSKVVSNQPQHFGDGTRLSIL.

A remark on this clone: This CDR3 is also generated by other DNA sequences in the sample. This chain links TRBV19 with TRBJ1-5, with 7 bases identical to TRBD1. V lost 8 bases, J lost 1 base, and 2 bases stayed unmatched. Germline values: CDR1 LNHDA, CDR2 SQIVND (reference sequence). This CDR3 spans 13 amino acids. CDR3 nucleotide sequence: TGTGCCAGTGGGACAGTAAGCAATCAGCCCCAGCATTTT. It is translated as CASGTVSNQPQHF. Full variable domain (rest looked up from reference TRBV19 and TRBJ1-5): DGGITQSPKYLFRKEGQNVTLSCEQNLNHDAMYWYRQDPGQGLRLIYYSQIVNDFQKGDIAEGYSVSREKKESFPLTVTSAQKNPTAFYLCASGTVSNQPQHFGDGTRLSIL.

The V call is TRBV18, the J call TRBJ2-1; 8 positions match TRBD1. Germline V lookup: CDR1 KGHSH, CDR2 LQKENI. The length of the CDR3 is 15 residues. Trimming cost V 2 bases and J 0 bases; bases outside gene matches: 0. CDR3 bases: TGTGCCAGCTCACCAGGACAGGGCTCCTACAATGAGCAGTTCTTC. Translation gives CASSPGQGSYNEQFF.

CDR3 in DNA: TGTGCCAGCAGCTTAGGTGACGCTAGCGGGAGGTCCTACAATGAGCAGTTCTTC. This sequence encodes CASSLGDASGRSYNEQFF. The V gene is TRBV11-2, the J gene TRBJ2-1; 11 positions agree with TRBD2. V was pared by 1 base and J by 1 base, with 6 bases of the junction left unmatched. This CDR3 has 18 amino acids. From germline, CDR1 is SGHAT and CDR2 FQNNGV.

V and J are TRBV9 and TRBJ2-7, with D hard to call. Germline CDR1 reads SGDLS; CDR2 reads YYNGEE. The CDR3 extends over 12 amino acids. V gave up 4 bases and J gave up 5 bases, with 10 bases separating them. CDR3 nucleotide sequence: TGTGCCAGCAGCCTCATGGGCGACGAGCAGTACTTC. The encoded protein is CASSLMGDEQYF.

The chain has TRBV7-9 and TRBJ2-7; 10 nucleotides agree with TRBD2. The germline CDR1 and CDR2 sequences are SEHNR and FQNEAQ (reference sequence). This CDR3 region has 14 residues. With 4 bases clipped from V and 6 bases from J, the junction kept 6 bases outside the gene matches. Here the CDR3 DNA reads TGTGCCAGCAGCTCTAGCGGGAGTCCTACCGAGCAGTACTTC. Its protein is CASSSSGSPTEQYF.

This chain uses TRBV6-1 with TRBJ1-5; D is undetermined. This CDR3 is 15 amino acids long. Germline assignment: CDR1 MNHNS and CDR2 SASEGT. The germline V and J ends were trimmed by 0 bases and 4 bases, with 10 bases remaining between them. In DNA, the CDR3 is TGTGCCAGCAGTGAAGCTAGCGCTTCTAATCAGCCCCAGCATTTT. This translates into CASSEASASNQPQHF.

The V gene is TRBV5-1, the J gene TRBJ2-5; D gene uncertain. The CDR3 is made up of 16 amino acids. The V gene's germline CDR1 is SGHRS and CDR2 YFSETQ. V gave up 0 bases and J gave up 0 bases, with 12 bases separating them. The CDR3 here is CASSLGAAKYQETQYF. CDR3 sequence (DNA): TGCGCCAGCAGCTTGGGGGCAGCCAAGTACCAAGAGACCCAGTACTTC.

The V call is TRBV2, the J call TRBJ2-6, with D possibly being TRBD2 (6 bases). Trimming cost V 7 bases and J 2 bases, with 12 bases left between them. CDR3 length equals 15 residues. Germline CDR1 is SNHLY and CDR2 is FYNNEI. CDR3 in amino acids: CASTKAGTGANVLTF. DNA for the CDR3: TGTGCCAGCACCAAAGCGGGTACTGGGGCCAACGTCCTGACTTTC.

V and J are TRBV5-6 and TRBJ2-7, with a weak D call TRBD2 (5 bases). CDR3 length: 17 amino acids. Per germline, CDR1 SGHDT and CDR2 YYEEEE. V dropped 2 bases and J dropped 2 bases, with 20 bases sitting between them. The DNA for the CDR3 is TGTGCCAGCAGCTTACGTACGTGGGAGCGCAGCCCCTACGAGCAGTACTTC. It specifies CASSLRTWERSPYEQYF.

The chain couples TRBV5-1 to TRBJ2-1; 13 bases are a match to TRBD2. Looked up from germline, CDR1 is SGHRS and CDR2 is YFSETQ. The CDR3 runs 16 residues. V trimming: 4 bases; J trimming: 0 bases; junction bases outside the gene matches: 1. This CDR3 is CASSRTSGSSYNEQFF. The CDR3, as DNA: TGCGCCAGCAGCCGGACTAGCGGGAGCTCCTACAATGAGCAGTTCTTC.

V and J are TRBV27 and TRBJ2-2; tentative D call: TRBD2 (5 bases). V lost 3 bases, J lost 6 bases, and 8 bases lay in between. This CDR3 spans 13 amino acids. Germline V gene sequence: CDR1 MNHEY, CDR2 SMNVEV (reference sequence). The CDR3: CASSFTAAGELFF. The CDR3 DNA reads TGTGCCAGCAGTTTCACAGCGGCCGGGGAGCTGTTTTTT.

The CDR3 loop is CASSLETGGINEQFF. Written as DNA, the CDR3 is TGTGCCAGCAGCTTGGAGACAGGGGGCATCAATGAGCAGTTCTTC. The chain recombines TRBV5-4 with TRBJ2-1; TRBD1 matches at 10 bases. The CDR3 runs to 15 residues. Germline V CDR1 and CDR2: SGHNT, YYREEE (reference sequence). J lost 6 bases, V lost 0 bases, and 3 bases had no gene match.

V is TRBV2 and J is TRBJ2-7; 15 bases are shared with TRBD2. CDR1 is SNHLY, CDR2 FYNNEI, per germline. J was trimmed by 0 bases and V by 2 bases; bases with no gene match: 11. This CDR3 spans 20 amino acids. This chain's CDR3 is CASSEPEGLAGGPISYEQYF. CDR3 sequence (DNA): TGTGCCAGCAGTGAACCGGAAGGACTAGCGGGAGGGCCTATCTCCTACGAGCAGTACTTC.

This sequence joins TRBV27 and TRBJ2-7, with a possible D match to TRBD1 (6 bases). Trimming shortened V by 4 bases and J by 10 bases, and 11 bases separated the two germline ends. Germline V lookup: CDR1 MNHEY, CDR2 SMNVEV (reference sequence). This CDR3 is 11 amino acids long. The CDR3 is CASSSGVEQYF. CDR3 DNA: TGTGCCAGCAGTTCAGGGGTTGAACAGTACTTC.

This sequence joins TRBV7-6 and TRBJ2-1; 10 bases map to TRBD1. The V gene's germline CDR1 is SGHVS and CDR2 FNYEAQ. V gave up 0 bases and J gave up 7 bases; unmatched junction bases: 6. This CDR3 is 16 amino acids long. CDR3 sequence reads: CASSLAGRTGGNEQFF. The CDR3 DNA is TGTGCCAGCAGCTTAGCGGGTCGGACAGGGGGGAATGAGCAGTTCTTC.

The chain recombines TRBV5-6 with TRBJ1-2; D possibly corresponds to TRBD1 (5 bases). Germline V gene data show CDR1 as SGHDT and CDR2 as YYEEEE. V was trimmed by 1 base and J by 2 bases, leaving 9 bases between them. The CDR3 covers 14 residues. The CDR3 sequence: CASSLIQGNYGYTF. In nucleotides, the CDR3 is TGTGCCAGCAGCTTGATCCAGGGCAACTATGGCTACACCTTC.